This T cell receptor beta chain was observed in a study of shared clonotypes between healthy human individuals. The method was immunoSEQ multiplex PCR; TCRdb's version includes in-frame clones alone and lacks a portion of them. The data contain 470,000 or so clones, 81% of them singletons. The CDR3 covers 14 residues. Looked up from germline, CDR1 is SEHNR and CDR2 is FQNEAQ (reference sequence). Trimming took 2 bases from V and 4 from J, leaving 9 bases between them. This receptor was identified in a woman between 35 and 50 years old in good health. Some clones in this sample may be carry-over from other donors' samples. The specimen was PBMCs. The chain carries TRBV7-9 and TRBJ1-3; D not certain. CDR3 sequence: CASSLRTPGNTIYF. As DNA, the CDR3 is TGTGCCAGCAGCTTACGCACTCCCGGAAACACCATATATTTT.